This T cell receptor (beta chain) stems from a study of blood T cell repertoires in COVID-19. Overall study: Acute-phase and convalescent COVID-19 samples originated in the United States, Italy and Spain. T cells, B-cell-depleted T cells, or PBMCs provided the cDNA or gDNA that served as material.

In the original analysis: The authors estimated nucleated cell counts from reference gene primer amplification. This table comes from immunoSEQ multiplex PCR, and its TCRdb copy is limited to in-frame clones, with some not included. The V and J calls and clone size come from that table; D and trimming were worked out from the DNA. The profile shows around 700,000 clones, more than 80% of them singletons. Sequenced input: peripheral blood. This clonotype was obtained from a young woman with acute or convalescent COVID-19.

CDR3 amino acids: CASSTWTGGRAFF. CDR3 sequence (DNA): TGTGCCAGCAGCACGTGGACAGGGGGCCGAGCTTTCTTT. This rearrangement joins TRBV14 to TRBJ1-1, with 11 bases fitting TRBD1. The V gene end was trimmed by 5 bases and the J gene end by 10 bases; junction bases not matched to a gene: 6. The V gene's germline CDR1 is SGHDN and CDR2 FVKESK. This CDR3 region has 13 residues. Complete variable domain (other parts from reference TRBV14 and TRBJ1-1): EAGVTQFPSHSVIEKGQTVTLRCDPISGHDNLYWYRRVMGKEIKFLLHFVKESKQDESGMPNNRFLAERTGGTYSTLKVQPAELEDSGVYFCASSTWTGGRAFFGQGTRLTVV.